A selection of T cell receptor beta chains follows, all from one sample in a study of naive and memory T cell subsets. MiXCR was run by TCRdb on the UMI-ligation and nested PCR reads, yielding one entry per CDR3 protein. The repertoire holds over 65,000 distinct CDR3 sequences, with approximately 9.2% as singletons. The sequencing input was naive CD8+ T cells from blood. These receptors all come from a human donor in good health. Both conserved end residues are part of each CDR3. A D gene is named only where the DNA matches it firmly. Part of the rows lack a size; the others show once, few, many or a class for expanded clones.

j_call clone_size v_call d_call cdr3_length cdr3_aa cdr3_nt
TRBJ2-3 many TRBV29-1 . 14 CSVEGAVDTDTQYF TGCAGCGTTGAAGGTGCGGTGGACACAGATACGCAGTATTTT
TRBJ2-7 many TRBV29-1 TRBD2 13 CSGLSGSSYEQYF TGCAGCGGCCTTAGCGGGAGCTCCTACGAGCAGTACTTC
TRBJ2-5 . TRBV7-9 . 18 CASSLAQGLATVEETQYF TGTGCCAGCAGCTTAGCACAGGGACTTGCCACAGTTGAAGAGACCCAGTACTTC
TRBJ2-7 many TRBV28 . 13 CASSLPPDYEQYF TGTGCCAGCAGTTTACCACCTGACTACGAGCAGTACTTC
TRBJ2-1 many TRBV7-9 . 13 CAREDPITNEQFF TGTGCCAGAGAAGACCCGATCACCAATGAGCAGTTCTTC
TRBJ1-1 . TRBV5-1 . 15 CASSPTSVMNTEAFF TGCGCCAGCAGCCCAACTTCAGTTATGAACACTGAAGCTTTCTTT
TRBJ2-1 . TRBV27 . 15 CASSPSSGRNNEQFF TGTGCCAGCAGTCCAAGTAGTGGCCGTAACAATGAGCAGTTCTTC
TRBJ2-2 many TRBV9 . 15 CASRLRGTNTGELFF TGTGCCAGCAGACTGAGGGGAACAAACACCGGGGAGCTGTTTTTT
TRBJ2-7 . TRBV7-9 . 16 CASSSQGSGDAHEQYF TGTGCCAGCAGCTCTCAAGGTAGCGGTGACGCCCACGAGCAGTACTTC
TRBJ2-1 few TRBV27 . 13 CASSLAGWNEQFF TGTGCCAGCAGTTTAGCGGGGTGGAATGAGCAGTTCTTC
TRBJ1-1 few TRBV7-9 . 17 CASSATDVRALNTEAFF TGTGCCAGCAGCGCAACAGACGTAAGGGCGCTGAACACTGAAGCTTTCTTT
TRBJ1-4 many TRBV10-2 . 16 CASSESLAATNEKLFF TGCGCCAGCAGTGAGTCGTTGGCAGCAACTAATGAAAAACTGTTTTTT
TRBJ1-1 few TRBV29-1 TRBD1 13 CSVENTGGREAFF TGCAGCGTTGAGAACACAGGGGGTAGAGAAGCTTTCTTT
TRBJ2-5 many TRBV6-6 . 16 CASDTNFGPGEGAQYF TGTGCCAGCGACACTAACTTCGGCCCGGGAGAAGGGGCCCAGTACTTC
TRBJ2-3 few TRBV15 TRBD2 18 CATSSPLGLAGTTDTQYF TGTGCCACCAGCAGCCCCCTGGGACTAGCGGGAACCACAGATACGCAGTATTTT
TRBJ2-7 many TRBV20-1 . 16 CSARDPSSGPSYEQYF TGCAGTGCTAGAGATCCGAGTAGCGGACCCAGCTACGAGCAGTACTTC
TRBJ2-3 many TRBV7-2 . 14 CASSFAAGTDTQYF TGTGCCAGCAGCTTTGCGGCAGGGACAGATACGCAGTATTTT
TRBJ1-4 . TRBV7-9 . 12 CASSFPSEKLFF TGTGCCAGCAGCTTTCCGAGTGAAAAACTGTTTTTT
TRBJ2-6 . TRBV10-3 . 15 CAISVWEAGANVLTF TGTGCCATCAGTGTATGGGAGGCTGGGGCCAACGTCCTGACTTTC
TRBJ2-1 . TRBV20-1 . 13 CSARDEGRNEQFF TGCAGTGCTAGAGATGAGGGAAGGAATGAGCAGTTCTTC
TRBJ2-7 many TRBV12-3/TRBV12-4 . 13 CASSFGLRSEQYF TGTGCCAGCAGTTTCGGCCTCCGGTCCGAGCAGTACTTC
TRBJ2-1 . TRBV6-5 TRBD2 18 CASSYSPSSGSSYNEQFF TGTGCCAGCAGTTACTCGCCGAGTAGCGGGAGCTCCTACAATGAGCAGTTCTTC
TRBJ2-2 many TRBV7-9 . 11 CASGHAGELFF TGTGCCTCGGGGCATGCCGGGGAGCTGTTTTTT
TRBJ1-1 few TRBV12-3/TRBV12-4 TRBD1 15 CASRERQGDHTEAFF TGTGCCAGCAGGGAAAGACAGGGGGATCACACTGAAGCTTTCTTT
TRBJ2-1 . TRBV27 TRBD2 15 CATCPRTSGGGEQFF TGTGCCACCTGTCCCCGGACTAGCGGCGGGGGTGAGCAGTTCTTC
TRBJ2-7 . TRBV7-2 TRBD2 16 CASSLARRGGSYEQYF TGTGCCAGCAGCTTAGCGCGTCGGGGGGGGAGCTACGAGCAGTACTTC
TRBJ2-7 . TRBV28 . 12 CASIGRSYEQYF TGTGCCAGCATAGGTCGGTCTTACGAGCAGTACTTC
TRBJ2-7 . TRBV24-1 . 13 CATSDSLRKHQYF TGTGCCACCAGTGATTCCCTTCGGAAGCATCAGTACTTC
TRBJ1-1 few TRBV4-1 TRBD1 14 CASSTNRGNTEAFF TGCGCCAGCAGCACAAACAGGGGGAACACTGAAGCTTTCTTT
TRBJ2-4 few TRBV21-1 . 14 CASSPPGRENIQYF TGTGCCAGCAGTCCGCCAGGGAGAGAAAACATTCAGTACTTC
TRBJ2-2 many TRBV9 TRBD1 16 CASSVEGQRYTGELFF TGTGCCAGCAGCGTCGAGGGACAGAGATACACCGGGGAGCTGTTTTTT
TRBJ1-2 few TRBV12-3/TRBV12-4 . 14 CASSLAVGRYGYTF TGTGCCAGCAGTTTAGCGGTCGGGCGATATGGCTACACCTTC
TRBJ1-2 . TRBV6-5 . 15 CASTPLQGFDYGNTF TGTGCCAGCACCCCCCTACAGGGATTCGACTATGGCAACACCTTC
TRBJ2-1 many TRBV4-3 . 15 CASSQVYVGVHEQFF TGCGCCAGCAGCCAAGTTTATGTGGGTGTCCATGAGCAGTTCTTC
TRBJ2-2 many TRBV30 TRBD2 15 CAWSVGVAGAGELFF TGTGCCTGGAGTGTAGGGGTAGCGGGAGCCGGGGAGCTGTTTTTT
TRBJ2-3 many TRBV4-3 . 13 CASSQVRTDTQYF TGCGCCAGCAGCCAAGTTAGGACAGATACGCAGTATTTT
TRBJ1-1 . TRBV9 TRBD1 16 CASSAGRQGSGTEAFF TGTGCCAGCAGCGCTGGGAGACAGGGTTCGGGCACTGAAGCTTTCTTT
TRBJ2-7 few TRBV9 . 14 CASSVAGADYEQYF TGTGCCAGCAGCGTAGCGGGCGCCGACTACGAGCAGTACTTC
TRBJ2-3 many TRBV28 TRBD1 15 CASSLTGDHTDTQYF TGTGCCAGCAGTTTGACAGGGGACCACACAGATACGCAGTATTTT
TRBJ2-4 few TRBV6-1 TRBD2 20 CASSEPPGLAGGPAKNIQYF TGTGCCAGCAGTGAACCCCCGGGACTAGCGGGAGGGCCGGCCAAAAACATTCAGTACTTC
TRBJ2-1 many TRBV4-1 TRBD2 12 CASSQASGKQFF TGCGCCAGCAGCCAGGCTAGCGGAAAGCAGTTCTTC
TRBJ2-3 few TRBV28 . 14 CASSGGSFTDTQYF TGTGCCAGCAGTGGAGGGTCGTTCACAGATACGCAGTATTTT
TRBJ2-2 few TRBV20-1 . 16 CSALQGWTENTGELFF TGCAGTGCTCTCCAGGGCTGGACCGAGAACACCGGGGAGCTGTTTTTT
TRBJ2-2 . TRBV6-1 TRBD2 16 CASSGGLAKNTGELFF TGTGCCAGCAGTGGAGGACTAGCGAAGAACACCGGGGAGCTGTTTTTT
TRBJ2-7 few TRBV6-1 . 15 CASSERGPFPYEQYF TGTGCCAGCAGTGAAAGAGGGCCTTTCCCTTACGAGCAGTACTTC
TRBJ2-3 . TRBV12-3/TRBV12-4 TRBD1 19 CASAATVSDREVESDTQYF TGTGCCAGCGCCGCTACAGTTTCCGACAGGGAAGTAGAGTCTGATACGCAGTATTTT
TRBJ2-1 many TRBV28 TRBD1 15 CASSFGTGGYNEQFF TGTGCCAGCAGTTTCGGGACAGGGGGCTACAATGAGCAGTTCTTC
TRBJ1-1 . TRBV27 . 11 CASTRGGRAFF TGTGCCAGCACCAGAGGGGGGAGAGCTTTCTTT
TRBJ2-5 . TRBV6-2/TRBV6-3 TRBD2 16 CASTPRREVGQETQYF TGTGCCAGCACCCCACGACGGGAGGTTGGACAAGAGACCCAGTACTTC
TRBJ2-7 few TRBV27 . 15 CASSLSGWNPYEQYF TGTGCCAGCAGTTTATCGGGTTGGAATCCCTACGAGCAGTACTTC
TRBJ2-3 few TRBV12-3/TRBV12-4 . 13 CASKRRFTDTQYF TGTGCCAGCAAGAGGCGTTTCACAGATACGCAGTATTTT
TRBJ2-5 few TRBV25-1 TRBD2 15 CASSVSGRADETQYF TGTGCCAGCAGTGTGAGCGGGAGGGCCGATGAGACCCAGTACTTC
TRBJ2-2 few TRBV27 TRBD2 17 CASSLYEREWGTGELFF TGTGCCAGCAGTTTATACGAGCGGGAGTGGGGGACCGGGGAGCTGTTTTTT